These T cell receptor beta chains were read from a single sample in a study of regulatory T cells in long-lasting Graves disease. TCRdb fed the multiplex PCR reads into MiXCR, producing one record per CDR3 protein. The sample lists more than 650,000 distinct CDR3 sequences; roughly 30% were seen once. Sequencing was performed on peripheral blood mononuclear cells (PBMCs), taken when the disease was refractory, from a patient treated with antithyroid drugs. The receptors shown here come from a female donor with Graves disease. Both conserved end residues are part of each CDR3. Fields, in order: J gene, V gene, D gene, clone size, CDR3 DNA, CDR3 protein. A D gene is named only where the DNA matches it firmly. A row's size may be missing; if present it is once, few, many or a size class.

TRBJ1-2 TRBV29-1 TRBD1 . TGCAGCGTTCAACGACAGGGCGAAGCTGCCTATGGCTACACCTTC CSVQRQGEAAYGYTF
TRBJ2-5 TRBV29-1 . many TGCAGCGCCCTGCCCCAAGAGACCCAGTACTTC CSALPQETQYF
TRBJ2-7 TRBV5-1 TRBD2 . TGCGCCAGCAGCTCTGGGAGGACTAGGACAACCTACGAGCAGTACTTC CASSSGRTRTTYEQYF
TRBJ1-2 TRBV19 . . TGTGCCAGTAGTTTACTAGGGCAGAATGGCTACACCTTC CASSLLGQNGYTF
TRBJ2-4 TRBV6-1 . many TGTGCCAGCAGTGAAATCGGCCTAGCCAAAAACATTCAGTACTTC CASSEIGLAKNIQYF
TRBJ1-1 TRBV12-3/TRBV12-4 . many TGTGCCAGCAACCATCAGGCGGTCTCCACTGAAGCTTTCTTT CASNHQAVSTEAFF
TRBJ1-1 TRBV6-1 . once TGTGCCAGCAGTAGGGGGGAGGCTGAAGCTTTCTTT CASSRGEAEAFF
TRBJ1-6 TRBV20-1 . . TGCAGTGCTCTTTCGGGGGGGGCCTATAATTCACCCCTCCACTTT CSALSGGAYNSPLHF
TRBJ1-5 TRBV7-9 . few TGTGCCAGCAGCCGATCCGATAGTCAGCCCCAGCATTTT CASSRSDSQPQHF
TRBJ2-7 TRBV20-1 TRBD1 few TGCAGTGCTAGAGCAGGGGGCATTTGGTACGAGCAGTACTTC CSARAGGIWYEQYF
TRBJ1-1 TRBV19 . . TGTGCCAGCAGCCAAGGGGGTTATGGCACTGAAGCTTTCTTT CASSQGGYGTEAFF
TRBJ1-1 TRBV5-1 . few TGCGCCAGCAGCGGGGCTCAGGAGTCCAACACTGAAGCTTTCTTT CASSGAQESNTEAFF
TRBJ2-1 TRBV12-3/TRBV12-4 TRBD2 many TGTGCCAGCAGCCCGAGGGGGGGGACTAGCGAGTACAATGAGCAGTTCTTC CASSPRGGTSEYNEQFF
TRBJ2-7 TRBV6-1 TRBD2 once TGTGCCAGCAGCCAAGGTGTGGGGACTAGCGGGGACCCCTCCTACGAGCAGTACTTC CASSQGVGTSGDPSYEQYF
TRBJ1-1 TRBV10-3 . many TGTGCCATCAAGCGGGACACTGAAGCTTTCTTT CAIKRDTEAFF
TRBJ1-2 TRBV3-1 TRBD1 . TGTGCCAGCAGCCAAGGGCAGGGGGAGAGGGGCTACACCTTC CASSQGQGERGYTF
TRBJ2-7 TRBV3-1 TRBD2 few TGTGCCAGCAGCCAAATAGCGGGCCTGCCCTACGAGCAGTACTTC CASSQIAGLPYEQYF
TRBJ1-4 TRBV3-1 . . TGTGCCAGCGGCCGAAGTGCAACTAATGAAAAACTGTTTTTT CASGRSATNEKLFF
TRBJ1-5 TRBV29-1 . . TGCAGCCGCATGGCTATGTCTAAATACCGGGGGGCCTATAGCAATCAGCCCCAGCATTTT CSRMAMSKYRGAYSNQPQHF
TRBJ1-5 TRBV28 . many TGTGCCAGCAAGACAGCAGTTCAGCCCCAGCATTTT CASKTAVQPQHF
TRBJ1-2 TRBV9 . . TGTGCCAGCAGCGCCGACCCCGCGGGGACGGGCGGCTACACCTTC CASSADPAGTGGYTF
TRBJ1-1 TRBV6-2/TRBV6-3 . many TGTGCCAGCAGTGCGAGACAATCAAACACTGAAGCTTTCTTT CASSARQSNTEAFF
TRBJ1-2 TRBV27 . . TGTGCCAGCAGTTTCGGGGGGGGGGGAAACTATGGCTACACCTTC CASSFGGGGNYGYTF
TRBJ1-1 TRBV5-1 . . TGCGCCAGCAGTGATAGGGTCACTGAAGCTTTCTTT CASSDRVTEAFF
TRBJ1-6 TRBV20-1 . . TGCAGTGCTAGGAGGGGTAGTAATTCACCCCTCCACTTT CSARRGSNSPLHF
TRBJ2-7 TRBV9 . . TGTGCCAGCAGCGTAGTCGGAGAGGGGGGCTACGAGCAGTACTTC CASSVVGEGGYEQYF
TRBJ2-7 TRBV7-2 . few TGTGCCAGCAAACAACAAGCGAGCCTCCTTTACGAGCAGTACTTC CASKQQASLLYEQYF
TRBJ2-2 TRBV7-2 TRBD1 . TGTGCCAGCAGCTCGTCGGGGGACAGGACCGGGGAGCTGTTTTTT CASSSSGDRTGELFF
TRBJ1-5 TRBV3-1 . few TGTGCCAGCAGCCCGGCCGACCGTTACAATCAGCCCCAGCATTTT CASSPADRYNQPQHF
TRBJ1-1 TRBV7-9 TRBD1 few TGTGCCAGCAGCTTATCTCAGGGGGCCGGCACTGAAGCTTTCTTT CASSLSQGAGTEAFF
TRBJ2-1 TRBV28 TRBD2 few TGTGCCAGCAGTTTGGGACTAGCGGGAGTAGTTGAGCAGTTCTTC CASSLGLAGVVEQFF
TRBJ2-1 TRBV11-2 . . TGTGCCAGCAGCTTAGTACTCGATGAGCAGTTCTTC CASSLVLDEQFF
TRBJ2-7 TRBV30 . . TGTGCCTGGAGATTTCAGGGGACGGGAGAGCAGTACTTC CAWRFQGTGEQYF
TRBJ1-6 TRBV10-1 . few TGCGCCAGCAGTGAGAGACCGAATTCACCCCTCCACTTT CASSERPNSPLHF
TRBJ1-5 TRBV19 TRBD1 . TGTGCCAGCCAACAGGGGCTATCGGGAAATAGCAATCAGCCCCAGCATTTT CASQQGLSGNSNQPQHF
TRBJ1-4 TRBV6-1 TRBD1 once TGTGCCAGCGGCTTCACGACAGGGGGAGTTGGGAAACTGTTTTTT CASGFTTGGVGKLFF